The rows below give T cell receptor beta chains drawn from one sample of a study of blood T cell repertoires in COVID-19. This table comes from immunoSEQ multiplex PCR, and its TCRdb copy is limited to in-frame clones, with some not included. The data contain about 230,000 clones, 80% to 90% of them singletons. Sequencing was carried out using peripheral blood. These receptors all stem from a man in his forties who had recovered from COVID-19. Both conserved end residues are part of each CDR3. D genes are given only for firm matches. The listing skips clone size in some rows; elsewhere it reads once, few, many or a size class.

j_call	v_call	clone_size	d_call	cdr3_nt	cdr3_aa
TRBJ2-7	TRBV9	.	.	TGTGCCAGCAGCGTAGAAATTCAGGACGACTACTACGAGCAGTACTTC	CASSVEIQDDYYEQYF
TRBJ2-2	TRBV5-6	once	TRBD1	TGTGCCAGCAGGTTGACAGGGTATTCCACCGGGGAGCTGTTTTTT	CASRLTGYSTGELFF
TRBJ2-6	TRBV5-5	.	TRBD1	TGTGCCAGCAGCTTACAGGGGGCGGGTGGGGCCAACGTCCTGACTTTC	CASSLQGAGGANVLTF
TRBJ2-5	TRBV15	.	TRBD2	TGTGCCACCAGCATCCTAGCGGGGGCCCAAGAGACCCAGTACTTC	CATSILAGAQETQYF
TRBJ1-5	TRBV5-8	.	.	TGTGCCAGCAGCTTGGGGGCCAGCAATCAGCCCCAGCATTTT	CASSLGASNQPQHF
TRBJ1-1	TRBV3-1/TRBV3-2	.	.	TGTGCCAGCAGCCAAGACAGTGCGGCGATTGAAGCTTTCTTT	CASSQDSAAIEAFF
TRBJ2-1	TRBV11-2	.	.	TGTGCCAGCAGCTCCAGAGCGGACAGCTCCTACAATGAGCAGTTCTTC	CASSSRADSSYNEQFF
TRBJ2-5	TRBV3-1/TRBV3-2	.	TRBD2	TGTGCCAGCAGCCCCCGTGGGACTAGCGGGGGGCAACAAGAGACCCAGTACTTC	CASSPRGTSGGQQETQYF
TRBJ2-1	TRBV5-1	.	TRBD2	TGCGCCAGCAGCTTGGCGGGACTAGCTATTCAGTTCTTC	CASSLAGLAIQFF
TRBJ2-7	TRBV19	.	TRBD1	TGTGCCAGTATGGACAGGGCCAACTCCTACGAGCAGTACTTC	CASMDRANSYEQYF
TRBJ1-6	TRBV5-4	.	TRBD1	TGTGCCAGCAGCTTTAGGGGGCTTTTTAATTCACCCCTCCACTTT	CASSFRGLFNSPLHF
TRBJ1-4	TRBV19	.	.	TGTGCCAGTAGTATCGGGGGGGGAACTAATGAAAAACTGTTTTTT	CASSIGGGTNEKLFF
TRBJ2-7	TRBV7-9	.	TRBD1	TGTGCCAGCAGCTTAGGACAGGGTGCTTACGAGCAGTACTTC	CASSLGQGAYEQYF
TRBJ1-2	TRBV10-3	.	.	TGTGCCATCAGTGCCAAGACAGTAGCCTATGGCTACACCTTC	CAISAKTVAYGYTF
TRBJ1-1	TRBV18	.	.	TGTGCCAGCTCACCCGGGGTGGACACTGAAGCTTTCTTT	CASSPGVDTEAFF
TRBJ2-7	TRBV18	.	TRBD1	TGTGCCAGCTCACCAACCAACAGGGGGCAGACCTACGAGCAGTACTTC	CASSPTNRGQTYEQYF
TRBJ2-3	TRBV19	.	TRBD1	TGTGCCAGTAGGCCGGGACAGGGACGCACAGATACGCAGTATTTT	CASRPGQGRTDTQYF
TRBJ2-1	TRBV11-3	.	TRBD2	TGTGCCAGCAGCTCCTCCGGGACTAGCGGAGGGGCAGGGGAGCAGTTCTTC	CASSSSGTSGGAGEQFF
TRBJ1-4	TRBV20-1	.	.	TGCAGTGCTAGCAGTAATGAAAAACTGTTTTTT	CSASSNEKLFF
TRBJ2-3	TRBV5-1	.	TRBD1	TGCGCCAGCAGCCCGGGACAGGACACAGATACGCAGTATTTT	CASSPGQDTDTQYF
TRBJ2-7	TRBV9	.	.	TGTGCCAGCAGCAGGGGGACCCTCTACGAGCAGTACTTC	CASSRGTLYEQYF
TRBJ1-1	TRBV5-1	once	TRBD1	TGCGCCAGCAGCTTCGAGGCGAACAGGGGGCAGTACACTGAAGCTTTCTTT	CASSFEANRGQYTEAFF
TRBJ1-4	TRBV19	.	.	TGTGCCAGTGGACAGAATGAAAAACTGTTTTTT	CASGQNEKLFF
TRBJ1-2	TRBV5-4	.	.	TGTGCCAGCAGCTTGGCCGGGGGGGAGTGCACCTTC	CASSLAGGECTF
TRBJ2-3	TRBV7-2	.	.	TGTGCCAGCAGCTTGGGGCCGGTAGGCACAGATACGCAGTATTTT	CASSLGPVGTDTQYF
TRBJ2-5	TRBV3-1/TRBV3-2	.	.	TGTGCCAGCAGCCGAGACCCGGGACAAGGGTTTGAGTACTTC	CASSRDPGQGFEYF
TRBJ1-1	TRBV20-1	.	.	TGCAGCGCCGGTGCGAACACTGAAGCTTTCTTT	CSAGANTEAFF
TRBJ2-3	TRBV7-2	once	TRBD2	TGTGCCAGCACACCGGGACTAGCGACAGATACGCAGTATTTT	CASTPGLATDTQYF
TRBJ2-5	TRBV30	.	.	TGTGCCTGGAGTCCAAATTCCAGGGGAGAGACCCAGTACTTC	CAWSPNSRGETQYF
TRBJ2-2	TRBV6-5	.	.	TGTGCCAGCAGTTACTCGGCAGGTACCGGGGAGCTGTTTTTT	CASSYSAGTGELFF
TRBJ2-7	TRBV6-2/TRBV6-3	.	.	TGTGCCAGCAGTGGAGCTCTAGTCTCCTACGAGCAGTACTTC	CASSGALVSYEQYF
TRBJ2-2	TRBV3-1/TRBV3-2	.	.	TGTGCCAGCAGCCACTTATTTAGGACTGGGTCGAACACCGGGGAGCTGTTTTTT	CASSHLFRTGSNTGELFF
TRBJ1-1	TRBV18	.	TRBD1	TGTGCCAGCTCACCAGGGACAGGGAGTATCGCTGAAGCTTTCTTT	CASSPGTGSIAEAFF
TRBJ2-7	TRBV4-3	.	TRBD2	TGCGCCAGCAGCCAAAAACTAGCGGGAGGAGGCGAGCAGTACTTC	CASSQKLAGGGEQYF
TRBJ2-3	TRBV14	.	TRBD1	TGTGCCAGCAGCCTTTGGACAGGCGCTAATACGCAGTATTTT	CASSLWTGANTQYF
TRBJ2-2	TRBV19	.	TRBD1	TGTGCCACCCGCGGACAGGGGGGTACCGGGGAGCTGTTTTTT	CATRGQGGTGELFF
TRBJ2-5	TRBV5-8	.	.	TGTGCCAGCAGCTGGAGACGAGCGCAAGAGACCCAGTACTTC	CASSWRRAQETQYF
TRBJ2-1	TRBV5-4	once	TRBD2	TGTGCCAGCAGCGTGGGACTAGCGGCGGGATCCTACAATGAGCAGTTCTTC	CASSVGLAAGSYNEQFF
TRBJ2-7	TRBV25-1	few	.	TGTGCCAGCAGTGAATGGTCCATCGGAGGATTCTCCTACGAGCAGTACTTC	CASSEWSIGGFSYEQYF
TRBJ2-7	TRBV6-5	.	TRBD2	TGTGCCAGCAGTAGTGGTAGCGGGGGGACCTACGAGCAGTACTTC	CASSSGSGGTYEQYF
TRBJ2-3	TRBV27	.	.	TGTGCCAGCAGTTTAAGTTGGTCCCGCCGGAGTGCAGATACGCAGTATTTT	CASSLSWSRRSADTQYF
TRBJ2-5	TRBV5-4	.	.	TGTGCCAGCAGCCGGGGGACTGAAGAGACCCAGTACTTC	CASSRGTEETQYF